Presented here are 16 T cell receptor beta chains from one specimen sequenced in a study of cytomegalovirus exposure and HLA in healthy donors. Here immunoSEQ multiplex PCR was the method, and the copy in TCRdb shows in-frame clones only, minus some. There are around 56,000 clones in the sample; about 91% occur only once, and roughly 14% lies in the top ten. The sample comprised PBMCs. These receptors were taken from a woman aged 18-29 years in good health and CMV-seronegative.

The rearrangement links TRBV5-6 to TRBJ2-1; 8 bases align to TRBD2. This CDR3 contains 14 residues. The J segment lost 5 bases and the V segment lost 5 bases, leaving 6 bases of the junction unmatched. Germline V CDR1 and CDR2: SGHDT, YYEEEE. The chain's CDR3 is CASRPGTRNNEQFF. The CDR3 DNA reads TGTGCCAGCAGACCCGGGACTAGGAACAATGAGCAGTTCTTC.

V is TRBV18 and J is TRBJ1-1; D is perhaps TRBD1 (6 bases). From germline, CDR1 is KGHSH and CDR2 LQKENI. Deletions cut 5 bases from V and 0 bases from J, with 19 bases between. The CDR3 is 17 amino acids. The CDR3 nucleotides read TGTGCCAGCTCATCTCCTGGGGGGGGGCCCATGAACACTGAAGCTTTCTTT. This sequence encodes CASSSPGGGPMNTEAFF.

This clone has a handful of counts. The chain couples TRBV10-3 to TRBJ1-1, with D tentatively TRBD1 (5 bases). The V gene's germline CDR1 is ENHRY and CDR2 SYGVKD. V was trimmed by 2 bases and J by 0 bases, leaving 19 bases between them. This CDR3 has 18 amino acids. The CDR3 loop reads CAISERGTPQSVNTEAFF. The CDR3 DNA sequence: TGTGCCATCAGTGAGCGCGGGACTCCTCAGTCGGTGAACACTGAAGCTTTCTTT.

The chain combines TRBV9 with TRBJ2-7; 7 nucleotides match TRBD2. The CDR3 length is 15 residues. Looked up from germline, CDR1 is SGDLS and CDR2 is YYNGEE. V dropped 3 bases and J dropped 0; count of bases not matched to a gene: 6. CDR3 residues: CASSAGGSNSYEQYF. CDR3 coding DNA: TGTGCCAGCAGCGCCGGGGGGAGTAACTCCTACGAGCAGTACTTC.

The chain is built from TRBV7-9 and TRBJ1-4, with a possible D match to TRBD1 (6 bases). The CDR3 contains 15 residues. The V and J ends lost 5 bases and 7 bases respectively, with 17 bases between them. Looked up from germline, CDR1 is SEHNR and CDR2 is FQNEAQ (reference sequence). DNA for the CDR3: TGTGCCAGCAGCCCCGGAATGGGGGCGGTTGAAAAACTGTTTTTT. Translated, it gives CASSPGMGAVEKLFF.

The table lists this clone with a count of one. This rearrangement joins TRBV4-2 to TRBJ2-7; perhaps TRBD1 as D (6 bases). Trimming took 4 bases from V and 2 from J, leaving 15 bases between them. The CDR3 contains 15 residues. Germline CDR1 and CDR2: LGHNA and YNFKEQ. The CDR3, as DNA: TGTGCCAGCAGCCGTGACCGGGACACAACCTACGAGCAGTACTTC. Its protein product is CASSRDRDTTYEQYF.

The rearrangement joins TRBV20-1 to TRBJ2-3; D unresolved. CDR1 and CDR2 (germline): DFQATT, SNEGSKA (reference sequence). The V end lost 5 bases, the J end lost 4 bases, and 7 bases lay between the germline ends. The CDR3 runs to 11 residues. CDR3 amino acids: CSAAEPDTQYF. For the CDR3, the DNA is TGCAGTGCTGCAGAACCAGATACGCAGTATTTT.

The V gene is TRBV4-2, the J gene TRBJ2-5; 15 bases are shared with TRBD2. The V gene's germline CDR1 is LGHNA and CDR2 YNFKEQ. The CDR3 loop spans 18 amino acids. V lost 1 base to trimming and J lost 4 bases; unmatched junction nucleotides: 7. The CDR3 DNA reads as TGTGCCAGCAGCCAAGGGACTAGCGGGAGGGGCCTCTCAGAGACCCAGTACTTC. Protein sequence: CASSQGTSGRGLSETQYF.

The rearrangement links TRBV29-1 to TRBJ2-1; 7 nucleotides agree with TRBD2. After removal of 3 bases from V and 0 bases from J, the junction contained 2 bases not matched to a gene. Germline CDR1 SQVTM, CDR2 ANQGSEA. The CDR3 length is 14 residues. The CDR3 loop is CSVDGGSSYNEQFF. The DNA of the CDR3 is TGCAGCGTTGACGGCGGGAGCTCCTACAATGAGCAGTTCTTC.

In DNA form, the CDR3 reads TGTGCCTGGGACAGGGGTGGGACTGAAGCTTTCTTT. This gives the protein CAWDRGGTEAFF. The chain has TRBV30 and TRBJ1-1; the match to TRBD1 covers 8 bases. The CDR3 loop spans 12 amino acids. CDR1 and CDR2 from the germline V gene are GTSNPN and SVGIG (reference sequence). The V and J ends lost 5 bases and 5 bases, in that order; junction bases with no gene match: 4.

The V gene is TRBV7-6, the J gene TRBJ2-1, with TRBD2 matching 14 bases. The CDR3 runs to 16 residues. Germline V gives CDR1 SGHVS, CDR2 FNYEAQ. The J segment lost 7 bases and the V segment lost 5 bases, leaving 7 bases of the junction unmatched. CDR3 nucleotides: TGTGCCAGCAGCCCCCGGACTAGCGGGAGGACAAATGAGCAGTTCTTC. This gives the protein CASSPRTSGRTNEQFF.

DNA of the CDR3: TGTGCCAGCTCACCAAGGGGAAGCAGCAATCAGCCCCAGCATTTT. The encoded protein is CASSPRGSSNQPQHF. The chain has TRBV18 and TRBJ1-5; tentatively, D is TRBD1 (5 bases). V dropped 2 bases and J dropped 1 base, with 9 bases sitting between them. The CDR3 consists of 15 residues. Germline loops: CDR1 KGHSH, CDR2 LQKENI.

This clone was seen only once. The CDR3 coding sequence is TGTGCCAGCAGTAGTACAGGACAGTTTTTTAACGAAAAACTGTTTTTT. Amino acid sequence: CASSSTGQFFNEKLFF. The J gene is TRBJ1-4, the V gene TRBV28, with a weak D call TRBD1 (6 bases). V gave up 5 bases and J gave up 8 bases, with 21 bases separating them. The germline CDR1 and CDR2 sequences are MDHEN and SYDVKM. The CDR3 runs 16 residues.

Only a few counts were recorded for this clone. The chain uses TRBV6-4 and TRBJ2-1; 14 nucleotides line up with TRBD2. V gave up 0 bases and J gave up 6 bases; unmatched junction bases: 1. The CDR3 has 16 residues. CDR1 and CDR2 (germline): MRHNA, SNTAGT. The CDR3 nucleotides read TGTGCCAGCAGTGACTCGACTAGCGGGGGGGCCAATGAGCAGTTCTTC. It translates to CASSDSTSGGANEQFF.

The CDR3 reads CASSQVVAGIYEQYF. The CDR3 DNA is TGCGCCAGCAGCCAAGTAGTCGCGGGGATTTACGAGCAGTACTTC. The gene calls are TRBV4-1 and TRBJ2-7; possibly TRBD2 for D (6 bases). Germline CDR1 is MGHRA and CDR2 is YSYEKL. The CDR3 has 15 amino acids. With 1 base removed from V and 4 bases from J, the gap between germline ends came to 14 bases.

This clone was picked up one time. This chain connects TRBV5-4 to TRBJ2-7, with 8 bases aligning to TRBD1. CDR1 is SGHNT, CDR2 YYREEE, per germline (reference sequence). After removal of 3 bases from V and 0 bases from J, the junction contained 5 bases not matched to a gene. The CDR3 runs 15 residues. CDR3 loop: CASSSGDRNSYEQYF. The CDR3 coding sequence is TGTGCCAGCAGCTCTGGGGACAGGAACTCCTACGAGCAGTACTTC.